This is a list of T cell receptor beta chains from one sample in a study of early stage breast cancer tumors. Using immunoSEQ multiplex PCR, the repertoire was profiled, and TCRdb retains in-frame clones only, with some absent. The data hold 25,000 to 30,000 clones, with approximately 85% observed a single time. Sequenced: blood. These receptors were taken from a person aged 45 to 59 with breast cancer. The CDR3 runs from the conserved cysteine through the conserved F or W. A D gene is named only where the DNA matches it firmly. Size is stated for part of the rows, as once, few or many counts, or as a class when the clone is expanded.

abundance: NA; v_gene: TRBV5-1; d_gene: NA; j_gene: TRBJ2-3; CDR3nt: TGCGCCAGCAGCGTAGGCACAGATACGCAGTATTTT; CDR3aa: CASSVGTDTQYF
abundance: NA; v_gene: TRBV7-9; d_gene: NA; j_gene: TRBJ1-4; CDR3nt: TGTGCCAGCAGCTTACAGGCAACTAATGAAAAACTGTTTTTT; CDR3aa: CASSLQATNEKLFF
abundance: NA; v_gene: TRBV4-2; d_gene: NA; j_gene: TRBJ2-7; CDR3nt: TGTGCCAGCAGCCAAGATCTAACAGTATCATCCTACGAGCAGTACTTC; CDR3aa: CASSQDLTVSSYEQYF
abundance: NA; v_gene: TRBV6-5; d_gene: NA; j_gene: TRBJ1-4; CDR3nt: TGTGCCAGCAAAACAGGGCCTGAAAAACTGTTTTTT; CDR3aa: CASKTGPEKLFF
abundance: NA; v_gene: TRBV28; d_gene: NA; j_gene: TRBJ1-6; CDR3nt: TGTGCCAGCAGTTTCTCCGGGGGCCCCCATTCACCCCTCCACTTT; CDR3aa: CASSFSGGPHSPLHF
abundance: NA; v_gene: TRBV9; d_gene: NA; j_gene: TRBJ2-1; CDR3nt: TGTGCCAGCAGCGTAGCTCTAGGAGGGGGGAGGGCCGTCAATGAGCAGTTCTTC; CDR3aa: CASSVALGGGRAVNEQFF
abundance: NA; v_gene: TRBV6-4; d_gene: NA; j_gene: TRBJ2-3; CDR3nt: TGTGCCAGCAGTGACACAGTGGGTGTTACGGATACGCAGTATTTT; CDR3aa: CASSDTVGVTDTQYF
abundance: NA; v_gene: TRBV9; d_gene: TRBD1; j_gene: TRBJ1-4; CDR3nt: TGTGCCAGCAGCGTAGGAGGGGGCCTGGAAAAACTGTTTTTT; CDR3aa: CASSVGGGLEKLFF
abundance: few; v_gene: TRBV5-1; d_gene: TRBD2; j_gene: TRBJ2-7; CDR3nt: TGCGCCAGCAGGCCCGGGACTAGCATCAACGAGCAGTACTTC; CDR3aa: CASRPGTSINEQYF
abundance: NA; v_gene: TRBV27; d_gene: TRBD1; j_gene: TRBJ2-7; CDR3nt: TGTGCCAGCAGTTTCGGACAGGGGGCAAGGCACGAGCAGTACTTC; CDR3aa: CASSFGQGARHEQYF
abundance: NA; v_gene: TRBV18; d_gene: NA; j_gene: TRBJ2-3; CDR3nt: TGTGCCAGCTCTTCAAGCACAGATACGCAGTATTTT; CDR3aa: CASSSSTDTQYF
abundance: NA; v_gene: TRBV6-5; d_gene: NA; j_gene: TRBJ2-7; CDR3nt: TGTGCCAGCAGTCAGACGGGGACCGCCTACGAGCAGTACTTC; CDR3aa: CASSQTGTAYEQYF
abundance: few; v_gene: TRBV28; d_gene: TRBD1; j_gene: TRBJ2-7; CDR3nt: TGTGCCAGCAGTCTAACCGGGACAGACCGTAGGCAGTACTTC; CDR3aa: CASSLTGTDRRQYF
abundance: NA; v_gene: TRBV19; d_gene: NA; j_gene: TRBJ2-1; CDR3nt: TGTGCCAGTAATGACGGTAGTTCCTACAATGAGCAGTTCTTC; CDR3aa: CASNDGSSYNEQFF
abundance: NA; v_gene: TRBV6-1; d_gene: NA; j_gene: TRBJ2-2; CDR3nt: TGTGCCACCGTTCTGGGGGACACCGGGGAGCTGTTTTTT; CDR3aa: CATVLGDTGELFF
abundance: NA; v_gene: TRBV7-9; d_gene: TRBD2; j_gene: TRBJ2-7; CDR3nt: TGTGCCAGCAGCTTAGCTAGCGGGGGGGTATCCGAGCAGTACTTC; CDR3aa: CASSLASGGVSEQYF
abundance: NA; v_gene: TRBV5-6; d_gene: TRBD2; j_gene: TRBJ2-5; CDR3nt: TGTGCCAGCATGGATAGCGGGAGGGGGACGGAGACCCAGTACTTC; CDR3aa: CASMDSGRGTETQYF
abundance: NA; v_gene: TRBV5-1; d_gene: NA; j_gene: TRBJ2-5; CDR3nt: TGCGCCAGCAGCTCGGAGGGGGGAGAGACCCAGTACTTC; CDR3aa: CASSSEGGETQYF
abundance: NA; v_gene: TRBV19; d_gene: TRBD1; j_gene: TRBJ1-2; CDR3nt: TGTGCCAGTAGTATGGTTTTGACAGGGTTTCCCTATGGCTACACCTTC; CDR3aa: CASSMVLTGFPYGYTF
abundance: NA; v_gene: TRBV9; d_gene: NA; j_gene: TRBJ2-7; CDR3nt: TGTGCCAGCAGCGTAGCTTACAGGTACAGCGAGCAGTACTTC; CDR3aa: CASSVAYRYSEQYF
abundance: NA; v_gene: TRBV9; d_gene: NA; j_gene: TRBJ2-1; CDR3nt: TGTGCCAGCAGCGTAGAGGCGGGGGCTAGCTTCAGATCCTACAATGAGCAGTTCTTC; CDR3aa: CASSVEAGASFRSYNEQFF
abundance: NA; v_gene: TRBV7-6; d_gene: NA; j_gene: TRBJ2-1; CDR3nt: TGTGCCAGCAGCCCAGGACAGCAAACTGCGTACAATGAGCAGTTCTTC; CDR3aa: CASSPGQQTAYNEQFF
abundance: NA; v_gene: TRBV7-9; d_gene: NA; j_gene: TRBJ2-7; CDR3nt: TGTGCCAGCAGCCAAGATGAGATGGGGGGGGGCCCCTACGAGCAGTACTTC; CDR3aa: CASSQDEMGGGPYEQYF
abundance: NA; v_gene: TRBV5-6; d_gene: NA; j_gene: TRBJ1-6; CDR3nt: TGTGCCAGCAGCCCATTAGACCATAATTCACCCCTCCACTTT; CDR3aa: CASSPLDHNSPLHF
abundance: NA; v_gene: TRBV11-2; d_gene: TRBD2; j_gene: TRBJ2-1; CDR3nt: TGTGCCAGCAGCCCTGTTAGCGGGAGGGCTTACAATGAGCAGTTCTTC; CDR3aa: CASSPVSGRAYNEQFF
abundance: NA; v_gene: TRBV2; d_gene: NA; j_gene: TRBJ2-5; CDR3nt: TGTGCCAGCAGTGTTTTGAAAGAGACCCAGTACTTC; CDR3aa: CASSVLKETQYF
abundance: NA; v_gene: TRBV6-5; d_gene: TRBD1; j_gene: TRBJ2-7; CDR3nt: TGTGCCACTCGACAGGGGGACTACGAGCAGTACTTC; CDR3aa: CATRQGDYEQYF
abundance: few; v_gene: TRBV6-1; d_gene: NA; j_gene: TRBJ2-2; CDR3nt: TGTGCCAGCCTGGAGGGAGACAGCCACACCGGGGAGCTGTTTTTT; CDR3aa: CASLEGDSHTGELFF
abundance: NA; v_gene: TRBV6-6; d_gene: NA; j_gene: TRBJ2-2; CDR3nt: TGTGCCAGCAGTGCCGACAGGTCGAGCGGGGAGCTGTTTTTT; CDR3aa: CASSADRSSGELFF
abundance: NA; v_gene: TRBV28; d_gene: NA; j_gene: TRBJ2-7; CDR3nt: TGTGCCAGCAGTTCTAGGAAGGGGCTGGAGTACGAGCAGTACTTC; CDR3aa: CASSSRKGLEYEQYF
abundance: NA; v_gene: TRBV6-1; d_gene: TRBD1; j_gene: TRBJ2-1; CDR3nt: TGTGCCAGCAGTTTCGGGACAGGGACTGAGCAGTTCTTC; CDR3aa: CASSFGTGTEQFF
abundance: once; v_gene: TRBV9; d_gene: NA; j_gene: TRBJ2-5; CDR3nt: TGTGCCAGCAGCGGACTTGGACAGTTCCTTTGGGAGACCCAGTACTTC; CDR3aa: CASSGLGQFLWETQYF
abundance: few; v_gene: TRBV11-2; d_gene: TRBD2; j_gene: TRBJ2-7; CDR3nt: TGTGCCAGCAGCTCAGGACTAGCGGGAAGAGGCGAGCAGTACTTC; CDR3aa: CASSSGLAGRGEQYF
abundance: NA; v_gene: TRBV9; d_gene: TRBD2; j_gene: TRBJ2-3; CDR3nt: TGTGCCAGCAGCGCTAGCGGCCTCAATCCAGATACGCAGTATTTT; CDR3aa: CASSASGLNPDTQYF
abundance: NA; v_gene: TRBV5-4; d_gene: TRBD1; j_gene: TRBJ1-2; CDR3nt: TGTGCCAGCAGCTTAGGACAGGGGCGGTGTGGCTACACCTTC; CDR3aa: CASSLGQGRCGYTF
abundance: NA; v_gene: TRBV4-1; d_gene: NA; j_gene: TRBJ2-1; CDR3nt: TGCGCCAGCAGCCAAGAAGGGAGCTACAATGAGCAGTTCTTC; CDR3aa: CASSQEGSYNEQFF
abundance: NA; v_gene: TRBV27; d_gene: TRBD1; j_gene: TRBJ1-5; CDR3nt: TGTGCCAGCAGTCCACTGGGACAGGGTAGTCAGCCCCAGCATTTT; CDR3aa: CASSPLGQGSQPQHF
abundance: NA; v_gene: TRBV7-9; d_gene: NA; j_gene: TRBJ2-5; CDR3nt: TGTGCCAGCAGCTCCCGGACAACCCATAACCAAGAGACCCAGTACTTC; CDR3aa: CASSSRTTHNQETQYF
abundance: NA; v_gene: TRBV9; d_gene: TRBD2; j_gene: TRBJ2-3; CDR3nt: TGTGCCAGCAGCCCCCGACTAGCGGGAGGGGAAAATACGCAGTATTTT; CDR3aa: CASSPRLAGGENTQYF
abundance: once; v_gene: TRBV7-2; d_gene: NA; j_gene: TRBJ2-3; CDR3nt: TGTGCCAGCAGCTTAGTAACGAGCACAGATACGCAGTATTTT; CDR3aa: CASSLVTSTDTQYF
abundance: NA; v_gene: TRBV5-1; d_gene: TRBD1; j_gene: TRBJ1-6; CDR3nt: TGCGCCAGCAGCCCGCAGGGGGGGGCCACCGAAAATTCACCCCTCCACTTT; CDR3aa: CASSPQGGATENSPLHF
abundance: NA; v_gene: TRBV11-2; d_gene: NA; j_gene: TRBJ1-2; CDR3nt: TGTGCCAGCAGCTCGCCGATTACAGGGAATTATGGCTACACCTTC; CDR3aa: CASSSPITGNYGYTF
abundance: NA; v_gene: TRBV21-1; d_gene: NA; j_gene: TRBJ2-4; CDR3nt: TGTGCCAGCAGCAGACTATCCGCACTAGCCAAAAACATTCAGTACTTC; CDR3aa: CASSRLSALAKNIQYF
abundance: NA; v_gene: TRBV5-1; d_gene: TRBD1; j_gene: TRBJ2-1; CDR3nt: TGCGCCAGCAGCTTGGCCCCTGGGCGGGACAGGGACAATGAGCAGTTCTTC; CDR3aa: CASSLAPGRDRDNEQFF
abundance: NA; v_gene: TRBV6-1; d_gene: NA; j_gene: TRBJ1-1; CDR3nt: TGTGCCAGCAGTGCTGGGGGCGCTGAAACTGAAGCTTTCTTT; CDR3aa: CASSAGGAETEAFF
abundance: NA; v_gene: TRBV7-9; d_gene: TRBD1; j_gene: TRBJ1-2; CDR3nt: TGTGCCAGCAGCTCGGGACAGGGGTATAACTATGGCTACACCTTC; CDR3aa: CASSSGQGYNYGYTF
abundance: NA; v_gene: TRBV7-2; d_gene: NA; j_gene: TRBJ2-2; CDR3nt: TGTGCCAGCAGCTTTGACTGGAACACCGGGGAGCTGTTTTTT; CDR3aa: CASSFDWNTGELFF
abundance: NA; v_gene: TRBV5-1; d_gene: TRBD2; j_gene: TRBJ2-7; CDR3nt: TGCGCCAGCAGCTTGTACGGGCGGGGGGGCCGGGGCGAGCAGTACTTC; CDR3aa: CASSLYGRGGRGEQYF
abundance: NA; v_gene: TRBV19; d_gene: NA; j_gene: TRBJ1-1; CDR3nt: TGTGCCAGTAGTTGGCTCGGAGGCGCTGAAGCTTTCTTT; CDR3aa: CASSWLGGAEAFF
abundance: NA; v_gene: TRBV5-8; d_gene: NA; j_gene: TRBJ2-2; CDR3nt: TGTGCCAGCAGCCTGACAGGGAGGGGCACCGGGGAGCTGTTTTTT; CDR3aa: CASSLTGRGTGELFF
abundance: NA; v_gene: TRBV18; d_gene: TRBD2; j_gene: TRBJ2-2; CDR3nt: TGTGCCAGCTCACCGAGACTAGCGGAAACCGGGGAGCTGTTTTTT; CDR3aa: CASSPRLAETGELFF
abundance: few; v_gene: TRBV18; d_gene: TRBD1; j_gene: TRBJ2-7; CDR3nt: TGTGCCAGCACCACCGGGACAGAAGCCTACGAGCAGTACTTC; CDR3aa: CASTTGTEAYEQYF
abundance: once; v_gene: TRBV5-1; d_gene: NA; j_gene: TRBJ2-5; CDR3nt: TGCGCCAGCAGCTTGTTAGGGGGTAGGTTGGAGACCCAGTACTTC; CDR3aa: CASSLLGGRLETQYF
abundance: NA; v_gene: TRBV27; d_gene: NA; j_gene: TRBJ2-7; CDR3nt: TGTGCCAGCAGTTCGCAGGGGCCGTTGGCCGAGCAGTACTTC; CDR3aa: CASSSQGPLAEQYF
abundance: NA; v_gene: TRBV7-3; d_gene: TRBD2; j_gene: TRBJ2-1; CDR3nt: TGTGCCAGCAGCTTTACTAGCGGGCCGAGCAATGAGCAGTTCTTC; CDR3aa: CASSFTSGPSNEQFF
abundance: once; v_gene: TRBV10-3; d_gene: TRBD2; j_gene: TRBJ2-2; CDR3nt: TGTGCCATCAGGACGACTAGCGGGGGGGCCGGGGAGCTGTTTTTT; CDR3aa: CAIRTTSGGAGELFF
abundance: NA; v_gene: TRBV6-5; d_gene: NA; j_gene: TRBJ2-5; CDR3nt: TGTGCCAGCAGTTACCGAGGAGGAACTTGGGAGACCCAGTACTTC; CDR3aa: CASSYRGGTWETQYF